The present T cell receptor beta chain was sequenced within a study of Graves' ophthalmopathy and Graves' hyperthyroidism. About the study: Upon initial diagnosis and before any treatment, peripheral blood was collected. Whole-study findings and limits: Ophthalmopathy cases were distinguished from stable hyperthyroidism by a 13-signature model, reaching about 91% sensitivity and around 80% specificity.

Germline loops: CDR1 GTSNPN, CDR2 SVGIG (reference sequence). V was pared by 4 bases and J by 8 bases, with 17 bases between. The CDR3 loop spans 13 amino acids. Amplified material comprised TCR beta CDR3 regions derived from RNA transcripts. Second-round multiplex PCR came after first-round RT-PCR with HTBI primers. TCRdb recomputed calls from the multiplex PCR reads with MiXCR, one row per CDR3 protein. The table has around 470,000 distinct CDR3 sequences, approximately 15% seen once. Moderate-to-severe activity, CAS ≥3, NOSPECS ≥4 and a duration under 3 months were seen in donors with ophthalmopathy. This clonotype was observed many times. Its specificity is not known.

This receptor was taken from a woman in her 30s with Graves' ophthalmopathy. This sequence joins TRBV30 and TRBJ1-1, with D possibly being TRBD1 (5 bases). The material sequenced was blood. The CDR3 bases are TGTGCCTGGACTCGTAATGTGGCAGGGGAAGCTTTCTTT. As protein: CAWTRNVAGEAFF.